This T cell receptor beta chain was obtained from a study of PD-1 blockade in classical Hodgkin lymphoma. Sample time point: newly diagnosed, previously untreated cHL patient sample. This CDR3 comprises 12 residues. Germline assignment: CDR1 KGHSH and CDR2 LQKENI. The V end was cut by 4 bases, the J end by 6 bases, with 8 bases between. Some clones are missing from TCRdb's copy, which holds only in-frame ones; the method was immunoSEQ multiplex PCR. Of approximately 17,000 clones listed, more than 80% are singletons. Sequenced: peripheral blood mononuclear cells (PBMCs). This receptor was obtained from a human donor with classical Hodgkin lymphoma. The chain joins TRBV18 to TRBJ2-3; the D gene is possibly TRBD2 (5 bases). CDR3 region: CASSRGADTQYF. The CDR3 nucleotides read TGTGCCAGCTCACGGGGAGCCGATACGCAGTATTTT. Filled out from reference TRBV18 and TRBJ2-3, the complete variable domain reads NAGVMQNPRHLVRRRGQEARLRCSPMKGHSHVYWYRQLPEEGLKFMVYLQKENIIDESGMPKERFSAEFPKEGPSILRIQQVVRGDSAAYFCASSRGADTQYFGPGTRLTVL.